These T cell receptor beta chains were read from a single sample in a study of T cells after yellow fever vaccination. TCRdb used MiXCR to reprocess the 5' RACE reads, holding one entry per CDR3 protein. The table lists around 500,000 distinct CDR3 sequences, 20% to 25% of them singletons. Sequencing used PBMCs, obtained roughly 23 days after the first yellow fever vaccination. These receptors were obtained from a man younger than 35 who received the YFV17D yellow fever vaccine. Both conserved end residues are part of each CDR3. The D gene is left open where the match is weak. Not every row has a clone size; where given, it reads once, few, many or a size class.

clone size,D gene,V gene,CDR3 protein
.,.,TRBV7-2,CASSPTLGRYEQYF
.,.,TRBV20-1,CSARSGSSSYNSPLHF
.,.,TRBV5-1,CASSSGQSNTEAFF
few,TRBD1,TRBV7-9,CASSSDRSGGPSDTQYF
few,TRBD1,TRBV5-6,CASTADRGPADTQYF
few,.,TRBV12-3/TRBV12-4,CASSFAAGEQFF
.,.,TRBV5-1,CASSLTLRDTQYF
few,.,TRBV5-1,CASSFDLPGNTIYF
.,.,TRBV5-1,CASSYWGSDTQYF
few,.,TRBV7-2,CASSLRGAIFSYNEQFF
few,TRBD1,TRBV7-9,CASSRPGQGHEKLFF
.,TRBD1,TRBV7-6,CASSLERGRGGELFF
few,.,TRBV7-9,CASSPGRGTDYGYTF
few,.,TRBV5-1,CAGRSGGRTGELFF
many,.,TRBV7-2,CASSRTVDNQPQHF
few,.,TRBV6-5,CASSYRPLNAETQYF
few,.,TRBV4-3,CASSQDPGGTDTQYF
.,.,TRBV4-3,CASSHDRSQPDTQYF
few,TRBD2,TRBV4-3,CASSQEILAAAYNEQFF
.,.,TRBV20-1,CSARIVVDTEAFF
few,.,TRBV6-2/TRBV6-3,CASSSRGVNQPQHF
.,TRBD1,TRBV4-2,CARSLGTGALGDTQYF
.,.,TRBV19,CASRRTAYNEQFF
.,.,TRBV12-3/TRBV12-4,CASSLARGFSIQYF
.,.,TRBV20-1,CSADSFFEQFF
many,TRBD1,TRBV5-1,CASSIDRGRDTQYF
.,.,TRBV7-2,CATTWQWNTEAFF
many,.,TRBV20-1,CSAMTGLAKNIQYF
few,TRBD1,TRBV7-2,CASSFSGQINQPQHF
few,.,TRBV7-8,CAGGGREHSGNTIYF
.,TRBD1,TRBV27,CASSSHRGRDGELFF
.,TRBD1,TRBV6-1,CASSKGQGRNQPQHF
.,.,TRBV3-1,CASSQGRVGVTDTQYF
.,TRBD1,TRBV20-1,CSARDSGQGNEKLFF
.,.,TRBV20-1,CSAKEKSGSYNEQFF
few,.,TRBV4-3,CASSQDPAGPGELFF
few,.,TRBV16,CASSQLATSNQPQHF
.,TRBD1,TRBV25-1,CASSEGGQIYEQYF
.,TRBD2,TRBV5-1,CASSYGLAGARETQYF
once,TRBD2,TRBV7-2,CASSLAGGSHNEQFF
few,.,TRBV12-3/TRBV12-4,CASSVLTGSSNQPQHF
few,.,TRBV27,CASSPVVGAALSNYGYTF
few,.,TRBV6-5,CASSFVWAPRNTGELFF
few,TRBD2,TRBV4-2,CASSQDLGAGAKNIQYF
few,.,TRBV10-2,CASSQTVNTGELFF
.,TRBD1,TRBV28,CASSTPGQLGNEKLFF
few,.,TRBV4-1,CASSQDAGVYNEQFF
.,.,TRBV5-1,CASSHQRGRDTQYF
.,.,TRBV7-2,CASSFGQGMAEAFF
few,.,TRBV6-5,CASSYSELLGYTF
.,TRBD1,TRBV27,CASSWTGLQQPQHF
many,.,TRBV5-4,CASSLGQQNTEAFF
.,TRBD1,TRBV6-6,CASRQTGTMPQHF
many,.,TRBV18,CASSPEPRQPQHF
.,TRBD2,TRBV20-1,CSAPYFGGASGGVPPSETQYF